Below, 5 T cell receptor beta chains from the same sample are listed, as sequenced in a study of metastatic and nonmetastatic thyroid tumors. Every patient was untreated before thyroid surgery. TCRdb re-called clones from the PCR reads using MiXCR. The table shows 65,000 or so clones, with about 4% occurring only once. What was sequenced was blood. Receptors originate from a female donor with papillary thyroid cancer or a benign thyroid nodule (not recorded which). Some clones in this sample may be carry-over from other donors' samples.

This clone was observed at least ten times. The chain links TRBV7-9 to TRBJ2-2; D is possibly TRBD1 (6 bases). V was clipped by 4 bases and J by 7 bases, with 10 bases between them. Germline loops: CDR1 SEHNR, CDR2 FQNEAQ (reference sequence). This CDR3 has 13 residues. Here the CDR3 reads CASSSTGIGELFF. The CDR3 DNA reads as TGTGCCAGCAGCTCCACAGGGATCGGGGAGCTGTTTTTT.

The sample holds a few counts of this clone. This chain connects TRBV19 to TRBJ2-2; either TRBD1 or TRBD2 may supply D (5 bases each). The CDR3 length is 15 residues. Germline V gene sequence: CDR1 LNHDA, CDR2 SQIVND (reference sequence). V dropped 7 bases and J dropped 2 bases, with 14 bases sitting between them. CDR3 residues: CASTPRGANTGELFF. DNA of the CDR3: TGTGCCAGTACCCCCCGGGGCGCAAACACCGGGGAGCTGTTTTTT.

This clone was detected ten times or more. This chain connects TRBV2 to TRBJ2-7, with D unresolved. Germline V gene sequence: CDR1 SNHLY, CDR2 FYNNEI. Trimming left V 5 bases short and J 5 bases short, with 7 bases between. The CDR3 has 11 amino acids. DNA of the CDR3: TGTGCCAGCAGTTACAGCCACGAGCAGTACTTC. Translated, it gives CASSYSHEQYF. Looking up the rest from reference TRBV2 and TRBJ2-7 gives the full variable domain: EPEVTQTPSHQVTQMGQEVILRCVPISNHLYFYWYRQILGQKVEFLVSFYNNEISEKSEIFDDQFSVERPDGSNFTLKIRSTKLEDSAMYFCASSYSHEQYFGPGTRLTVT.

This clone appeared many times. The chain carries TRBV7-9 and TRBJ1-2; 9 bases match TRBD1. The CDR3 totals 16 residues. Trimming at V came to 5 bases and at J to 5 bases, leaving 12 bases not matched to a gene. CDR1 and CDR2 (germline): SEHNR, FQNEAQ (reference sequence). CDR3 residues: CASSKYRGPTRYGYTF. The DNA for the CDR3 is TGTGCCAGCAGCAAATACAGGGGGCCCACACGTTATGGCTACACCTTC.

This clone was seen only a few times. The CDR3 sequence: CASSIRTDGETQYF. CDR3 DNA: TGTGCCAGTAGTATTCGGACAGATGGGGAGACCCAGTACTTC. The chain has TRBV19 and TRBJ2-5, with a possible D match to TRBD1 (6 bases). V shed 3 bases and J shed 5 bases, with 13 bases lying between them. This CDR3 contains 14 residues. Looked up from germline, CDR1 is LNHDA and CDR2 is SQIVND (reference sequence).